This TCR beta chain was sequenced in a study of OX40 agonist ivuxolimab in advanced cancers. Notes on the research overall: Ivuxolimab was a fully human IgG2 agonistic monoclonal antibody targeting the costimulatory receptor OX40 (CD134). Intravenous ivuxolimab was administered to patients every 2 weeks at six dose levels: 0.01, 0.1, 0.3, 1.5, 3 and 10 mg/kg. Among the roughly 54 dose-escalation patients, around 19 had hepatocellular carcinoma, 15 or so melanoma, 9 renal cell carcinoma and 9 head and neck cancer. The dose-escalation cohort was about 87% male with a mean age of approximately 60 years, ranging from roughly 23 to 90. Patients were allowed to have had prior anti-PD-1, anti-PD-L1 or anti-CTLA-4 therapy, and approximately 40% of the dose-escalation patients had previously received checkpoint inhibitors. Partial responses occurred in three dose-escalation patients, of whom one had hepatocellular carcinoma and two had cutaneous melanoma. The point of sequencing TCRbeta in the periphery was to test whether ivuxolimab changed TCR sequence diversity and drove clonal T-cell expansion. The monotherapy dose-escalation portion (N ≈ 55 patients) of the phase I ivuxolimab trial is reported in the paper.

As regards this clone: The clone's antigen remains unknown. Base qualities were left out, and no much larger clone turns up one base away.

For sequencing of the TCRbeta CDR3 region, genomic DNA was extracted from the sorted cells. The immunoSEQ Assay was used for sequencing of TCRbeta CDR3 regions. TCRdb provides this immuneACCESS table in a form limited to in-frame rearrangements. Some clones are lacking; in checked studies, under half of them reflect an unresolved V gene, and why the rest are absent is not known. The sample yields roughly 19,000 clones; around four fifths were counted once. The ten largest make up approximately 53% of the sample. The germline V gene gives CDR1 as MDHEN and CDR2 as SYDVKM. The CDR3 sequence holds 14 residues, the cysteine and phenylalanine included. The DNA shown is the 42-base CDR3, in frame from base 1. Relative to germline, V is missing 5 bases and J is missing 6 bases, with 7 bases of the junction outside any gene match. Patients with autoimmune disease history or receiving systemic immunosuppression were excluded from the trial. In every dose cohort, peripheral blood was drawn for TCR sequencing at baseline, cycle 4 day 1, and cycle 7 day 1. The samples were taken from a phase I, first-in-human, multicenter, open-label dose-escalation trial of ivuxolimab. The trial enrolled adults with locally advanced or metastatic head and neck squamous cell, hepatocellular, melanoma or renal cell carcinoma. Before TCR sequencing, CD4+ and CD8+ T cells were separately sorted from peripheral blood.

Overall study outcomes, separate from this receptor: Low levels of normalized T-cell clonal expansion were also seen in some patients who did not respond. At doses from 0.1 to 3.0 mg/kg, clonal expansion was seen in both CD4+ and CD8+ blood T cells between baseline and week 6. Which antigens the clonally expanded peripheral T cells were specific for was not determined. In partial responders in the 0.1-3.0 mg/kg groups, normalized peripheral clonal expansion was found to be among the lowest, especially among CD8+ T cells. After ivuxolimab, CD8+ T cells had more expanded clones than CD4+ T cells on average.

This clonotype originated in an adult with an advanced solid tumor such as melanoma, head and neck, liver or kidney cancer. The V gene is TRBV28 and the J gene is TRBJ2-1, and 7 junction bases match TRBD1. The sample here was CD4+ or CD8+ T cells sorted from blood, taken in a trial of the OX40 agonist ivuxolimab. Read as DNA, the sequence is TGTGCCAGCAGTCCAGTGGGACAGATCAATGAGCAGTTCTTC. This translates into CASSPVGQINEQFF.